A selection of T cell receptor beta chains follows, all from one sample in a study of early T cells in non-severe SARS-CoV-2 infection. TCRdb re-called the 5' RACE reads through MiXCR, storing one row per CDR3 protein. The sample contains about 58,000 distinct CDR3 sequences, about 11% of which appear only once. Sequencing was performed on whole blood, taken at baseline. Every receptor here comes from an adult who was a healthcare worker with PCR-confirmed SARS-CoV-2 infection or an uninfected control (not recorded which). The donor label of this sample is uncertain. The CDR3 runs from the conserved cysteine through the conserved F or W. The D gene is left open where the match is weak. The size of a clone is reported for some rows only, either as once, few or many, or as a class for expanded clones.

abundance	j_gene	d_gene	v_gene	CDR3aa	CDR3nt
many	TRBJ2-1	TRBD1	TRBV12-3/TRBV12-4	CASSLDRGSYNEQFF	TGTGCCAGCAGCTTAGACAGGGGCTCCTACAATGAGCAGTTCTTC
once	TRBJ2-5	-	TRBV11-2	CASSSGPSVETQYF	TGTGCCAGCAGCTCAGGACCCTCGGTGGAGACCCAGTACTTC
-	TRBJ1-1	TRBD1	TRBV20-1	CSASGTGTGGIGTEAFF	TGCAGTGCTAGTGGAACCGGGACAGGGGGGATCGGCACTGAAGCTTTCTTT
many	TRBJ2-1	TRBD1	TRBV6-6	CASTVTGGTYNEQFF	TGTGCCAGCACCGTTACAGGGGGCACCTACAATGAGCAGTTCTTC
-	TRBJ2-5	-	TRBV28	CASSYPGPPETQYF	TGTGCCAGCAGTTACCCGGGACCTCCCGAGACCCAGTACTTC
many	TRBJ1-1	-	TRBV5-1	CASSLDWGDTEAFF	TGCGCCAGCAGCTTGGATTGGGGGGACACTGAAGCTTTCTTT
many	TRBJ1-1	TRBD1	TRBV20-1	CSARGQGRGTEAFF	TGCAGTGCTAGAGGACAGGGAAGGGGCACTGAAGCTTTCTTT
many	TRBJ1-1	TRBD1	TRBV4-2	CASSQVGTQGARTEAFF	TGTGCCAGCAGCCAAGTTGGCACGCAGGGGGCAAGAACTGAAGCTTTCTTT
many	TRBJ2-1	TRBD2	TRBV4-1	CASSQGAGGSYNEQFF	TGCGCCAGCAGCCAGGGTGCGGGGGGCTCCTACAATGAGCAGTTCTTC
many	TRBJ2-3	-	TRBV7-9	CASSLYLNTQYF	TGTGCCAGCAGCTTATATCTTAATACGCAGTATTTT
few	TRBJ1-4	-	TRBV12-3/TRBV12-4	CASSLDGPNEKLFF	TGTGCCAGCAGTTTAGACGGCCCAAATGAAAAACTGTTTTTT
few	TRBJ1-2	-	TRBV5-8	CASSLDSDYGYTF	TGTGCCAGCAGCTTGGACAGCGACTATGGCTACACCTTC
many	TRBJ1-2	TRBD1	TRBV12-3/TRBV12-4	CASSGTTIQGDFGYTF	TGTGCCAGCAGTGGAACTACGATACAGGGGGATTTTGGCTACACCTTC
few	TRBJ1-3	TRBD1	TRBV3-1	CASSQAGGLGNTIYF	TGTGCCAGCAGCCAAGCAGGGGGCTTGGGAAACACCATATATTTT
few	TRBJ2-3	-	TRBV7-8	CASSLGRTDTQYF	TGTGCCAGCAGCTTAGGACGGACAGATACGCAGTATTTT
many	TRBJ2-3	TRBD2	TRBV30	CAWSGGLAGADTQYF	TGTGCCTGGAGTGGGGGTCTAGCGGGGGCAGATACGCAGTATTTT
-	TRBJ1-4	-	TRBV28	CASSEDPGVTNEKLFF	TGTGCCAGCAGTGAGGACCCGGGGGTGACTAATGAAAAACTGTTTTTT
-	TRBJ1-3	-	TRBV12-3/TRBV12-4	CASRTSGNTIYF	TGTGCCAGCAGAACCTCTGGAAACACCATATATTTT
-	TRBJ1-1	-	TRBV12-3/TRBV12-4	CASSSGWGTEAFF	TGTGCCAGCAGTTCCGGGTGGGGCACTGAAGCTTTCTTT
many	TRBJ1-4	TRBD1	TRBV15	CATSRDWGQNEKLFF	TGTGCCACCAGCAGAGATTGGGGACAGAATGAAAAACTGTTTTTT
-	TRBJ2-3	TRBD2	TRBV20-1	CSASGGTRTDTQYF	TGCAGTGCCTCCGGGGGGACTAGGACAGATACGCAGTATTTT
few	TRBJ2-5	TRBD2	TRBV6-5	CASSRGLAGGRGETQYF	TGTGCCAGCAGTCGCGGACTAGCGGGGGGGCGAGGAGAGACCCAGTACTTC